Each of the 14 T cell receptor beta chains below was sequenced from the same sample in a study of cytomegalovirus exposure and HLA in healthy donors. Assay used: immunoSEQ multiplex PCR; TCRdb lists only in-frame clones, some missing. Here the sample spans about 160,000 clones, approximately 87% being singletons. The specimen sequenced was PBMCs. Receptors originate from a woman younger than 45 in good health and CMV-seronegative.

This clone was seen once. The CDR3 sequence: CASSQGRENTEAFF. The CDR3 nucleotides are TGTGCCAGCAGTCAGGGACGGGAGAACACTGAAGCTTTCTTT. The chain combines TRBV27 with TRBJ1-1; possibly TRBD1 for D (5 bases). Germline CDR1 reads MNHEY; CDR2 reads SMNVEV (reference sequence). Trimming took off 5 bases at V and 1 base at J, with 11 bases between the two ends. CDR3 size: 14 residues.

The gene calls are TRBV28 and TRBJ1-1, with 7 bases identical to TRBD1. The CDR3 spans 15 residues. CDR1 and CDR2 from the germline V gene are MDHEN and SYDVKM. V was clipped by 5 bases and J by 2 bases; unmatched bases: 8. The CDR3 nucleotides are TGTGCCAGCAGTCCCCTCGACAGGGCTAACACTGAAGCTTTCTTT. This encodes CASSPLDRANTEAFF.

This chain links TRBV27 with TRBJ2-3; D may be TRBD1 (5 bases). Trimming pared 3 bases from V and 0 bases from J, leaving 16 bases between. The CDR3 is 17 amino acids. The germline V gene has CDR1 MNHEY and CDR2 SMNVEV (reference sequence). The CDR3 loop reads CASSFSRAGYSTDTQYF. The CDR3 DNA is TGTGCCAGCAGTTTCTCACGGGCAGGGTATAGCACAGATACGCAGTATTTT.

The chain carries TRBV6-1 and TRBJ1-1; 8 positions match TRBD1. The germline V gene has CDR1 MNHNS and CDR2 SASEGT. This CDR3 comprises 16 residues. Trimming at V came to 2 bases and at J to 5 bases, leaving 10 bases not matched to a gene. CDR3 in amino acids: CASSERAGGLGTEAFF. In DNA, the CDR3 is TGTGCCAGCAGTGAAAGGGCAGGGGGCTTGGGGACTGAAGCTTTCTTT.

Points on this clone: The same CDR3 can be traced to other DNA sequences in this sample. The V call is TRBV6-4, the J call TRBJ2-3; a possible D gene is TRBD2 (6 bases). The CDR3 is 15 residues long. In germline, CDR1 is MRHNA, CDR2 SNTAGT. V was trimmed by 0 bases and J by 2 bases, leaving 9 bases between them. CDR3 amino acids: CASSDSGGATDTQYF. The CDR3 bases are TGTGCCAGCAGTGACTCAGGAGGGGCCACAGATACGCAGTATTTT.

V gene TRBV6-6 combines with J gene TRBJ1-2; TRBD1 agrees at 7 bases. The CDR3 length is 14 residues. Germline-derived CDR1 and CDR2 are MNHNY and SVGAGI (reference sequence). V lost 4 bases to trimming and J lost 4 bases; unmatched junction nucleotides: 6. The DNA for the CDR3 is TGTGCCAGCAGTTCCTCGACAGGGCTCTATGGCTACACCTTC. This translates into CASSSSTGLYGYTF.

The gene calls are TRBV5-4 and TRBJ2-1; 10 bases are shared with TRBD1. CDR3 size: 15 residues. V shed 4 bases and J 6 bases; nucleotides not matched to a gene: 7. The germline V gene encodes CDR1 SGHNT and CDR2 YYREEE (reference sequence). The CDR3 DNA is TGTGCCAGCAGCGTTCCCGGGACAGGGGCCAATGAGCAGTTCTTC. The encoded protein is CASSVPGTGANEQFF.

The chain has TRBV5-6 and TRBJ2-1; tentative D call: TRBD1 (6 bases). Germline CDR1 reads SGHDT; CDR2 reads YYEEEE. This CDR3 has 12 residues. The germline V and J ends were trimmed by 3 bases and 7 bases, with 8 bases remaining between them. For the CDR3, the DNA is TGTGCCAGCAGCTGGGGGCTTAATGAGCAGTTCTTC. Protein: CASSWGLNEQFF.

The CDR3 bases are TGTGCCAGCAGTTACTCGACAGGGCCGTCCGAGCAGTACTTC. Its protein is CASSYSTGPSEQYF. The chain combines TRBV6-6 with TRBJ2-7, with 7 bases that match TRBD1. From germline, CDR1 is MNHNY and CDR2 SVGAGI (reference sequence). This CDR3 is 14 amino acids long. V shed 0 bases, J shed 6 bases, and the junction held 5 bases outside the gene matches.

This chain uses TRBV2 with TRBJ1-1; TRBD1 might be the D (6 bases). With 4 bases removed from V and 0 bases from J, the gap between germline ends came to 12 bases. This CDR3 contains 15 residues. Germline CDR1 is SNHLY and CDR2 is FYNNEI. The CDR3 sequence: CASSGTGTLNTEAFF. The CDR3, as DNA: TGTGCCAGCAGTGGAACCGGGACATTGAACACTGAAGCTTTCTTT. Full variable domain (rest looked up from reference TRBV2 and TRBJ1-1): EPEVTQTPSHQVTQMGQEVILRCVPISNHLYFYWYRQILGQKVEFLVSFYNNEISEKSEIFDDQFSVERPDGSNFTLKIRSTKLEDSAMYFCASSGTGTLNTEAFFGQGTRLTVV.

This clone has only one observation. The genes are TRBV2 and TRBJ2-2, with D unclear. Trimming stripped 9 bases from V and 0 bases from J, with 20 bases between. Germline loops: CDR1 SNHLY, CDR2 FYNNEI. This CDR3 is built from 17 residues. The CDR3 loop reads CASRARGAMANTGELFF. DNA for the CDR3: TGTGCCAGTAGAGCACGTGGCGCAATGGCGAACACCGGGGAGCTGTTTTTT.

V gene TRBV10-3 combines with J gene TRBJ1-1, with 7 bases identical to TRBD1. After removal of 7 bases from V and 8 bases from J, the junction contained 10 bases not matched to a gene. CDR3 length equals 13 residues. Per germline, CDR1 ENHRY and CDR2 SYGVKD. The CDR3 DNA is TGTGCCATCAAGCTCCTACAGGGGAGCGAAGCTTTCTTT. It is translated as CAIKLLQGSEAFF.

The chain recombines TRBV7-8 with TRBJ2-2, with D possibly matching TRBD2 (5 bases). CDR1 is SGHVS, CDR2 FQNEAQ, per germline. V lost 4 bases and J 2 bases, leaving 14 bases between the germline ends. The length of the CDR3 is 16 residues. The CDR3 region is CASSSTGILNTGELFF. CDR3 sequence (DNA): TGTGCCAGCAGCTCCACCGGGATTTTAAACACCGGGGAGCTGTTTTTT.

This clone showed up just once. V is TRBV7-9 and J is TRBJ2-3; D ambiguous. This CDR3 contains 16 residues. Germline CDR1 SEHNR, CDR2 FQNEAQ (reference sequence). With 1 base removed from V and 3 bases from J, the gap between germline ends came to 14 bases. CDR3 coding DNA: TGTGCCAGCAGCTTAGTCACAGCTTATATGACAGATACGCAGTATTTT. Amino acid sequence: CASSLVTAYMTDTQYF.